This entry concerns a single T cell receptor (beta chain). Its antigen is not identified. This specimen belongs to a study of CXCR3-negative and CXCR3-positive naive CD8 T cells. Looking at the study overall: Overall TRB read output was 110 million to 150 million, and each library contained about 1.5 +/- 0.3 million reads.

cDNA libraries for TRB were generated by 5' RACE incorporating UMI labels. TCRdb reprocessed the 5' RACE reads, with one entry per CDR3 protein and no DNA. The sample totals around 81,000 distinct CDR3 sequences. In germline, CDR1 is MDHEN, CDR2 SYDVKM. The CDR3 runs 16 residues. Study conclusions and caveats: Naive cells with CXCR3 showed TRB CDR3s that were more hydrophobic than those in CXCR3-negative naive cells. Expression of CXCR3 was partially reduced after cryopreservation, and fresh PBMCs were used in most assays. Whereas memory cells differed, naive CXCR3-negative and CXCR3-positive cells shared similar TRBV-TRBJ usage.

V is TRBV28 and J is TRBJ2-2; TCRdb's D call of TRBD1 is untestable without DNA. This receptor was taken from a human donor in good health. Some clones in this sample may be carry-over from other donors' samples. The source material was naive CXCR3- CD8+ T cells from blood. Noted subset: CD45RO-CCR7+CD27+CD95- naive CD8+ T cells lacking CXCR3 (TNR3-). CDR3 protein: CASGAFRDSKVPELFF. Combining the CDR3 with reference TRBV28 and TRBJ2-2 gives the whole variable domain DVKVTQSSRYLVKRTGEKVFLECVQDMDHENMFWYRQDPGLGLRLIYFSYDVKMKEKGDIPEGYSVSREKKERFSLILESASTNQTSMYLCASGAFRDSKVPELFFGEGSRLTVL.